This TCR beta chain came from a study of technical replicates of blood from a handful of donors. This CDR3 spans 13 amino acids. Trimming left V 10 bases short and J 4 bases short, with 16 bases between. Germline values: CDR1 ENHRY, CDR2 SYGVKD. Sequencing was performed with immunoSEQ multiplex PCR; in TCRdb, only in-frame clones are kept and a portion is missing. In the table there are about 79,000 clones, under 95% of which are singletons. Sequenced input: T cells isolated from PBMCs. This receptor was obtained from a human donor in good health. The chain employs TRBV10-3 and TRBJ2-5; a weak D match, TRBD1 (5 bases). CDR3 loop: CATNLGVGETQYF. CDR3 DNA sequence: TGTGCCACAAATCTAGGGGTAGGAGAGACCCAGTACTTC.